Following are 2 T cell receptor beta chains from one sample sequenced in a study of regulatory T cells in long-lasting Graves disease. Arm-PCR with iRepertoire HTBI primers amplified the CDR3 regions for these TCR beta libraries. TCRdb redid the calling of the multiplex PCR reads with MiXCR, one entry per CDR3 protein. Of hundreds of thousands of distinct CDR3 sequences in the sample, more than 15% were seen once. Time point described: newly diagnosed GD, antithyroid drugs for less than 3 months. Researchers made the TCR library from RNA that was extracted from PBMCs. These sequences were also reported in another study, on T cells in Graves' hyperthyroidism and ophthalmopathy.

The sequenced sample was peripheral blood mononuclear cells (PBMCs), obtained at new diagnosis, from a patient treated with antithyroid drugs. The receptors originated from a woman aged 35-60 years with Graves disease.

This clonotype was counted ten times or more. The chain combines TRBV6-1 with TRBJ1-2; 7 bases agree with TRBD1. The junction had 3 bases not matched to a gene; V was cut back by 4 bases and J by 4 bases. CDR1 is MNHNS and CDR2 is SASEGT in the germline V gene. The CDR3 is made up of 13 amino acids. The CDR3 here is CASSGDSSYGYTF. In nucleotides, the CDR3 is TGTGCCAGCAGTGGGGACAGCAGCTATGGCTACACCTTC.

This clonotype was counted many times. This chain links TRBV12-3 or TRBV12-4 with TRBJ2-5; D may be TRBD2 (6 bases). V lost 4 bases, J lost 9 bases, and 9 bases lay in between. CDR3 length equals 11 residues. The DNA for the CDR3 is TGTGCCAGCAGTTACCGCGGGGCCCAGTACTTC. Its protein product is CASSYRGAQYF.